The rows below give T cell receptor beta chains drawn from one sample of a study of vaccination effects on CD4 cells after COVID-19. Their antigens are not known. Measured with immunoSEQ multiplex PCR; TCRdb has only the in-frame clones, and not every one. The sample lists 25,000 to 35,000 clones, approximately 78% occurring once. The sequencing used CD4+ T cells from PBMCs cultured with a peptide pool, collected before COVID-19 vaccination. The receptor set was obtained from a human donor who had a prior SARS-CoV-2 infection. Each CDR3 is given with its conserved first and last residue. Each record gives: J gene, CDR3 length, D gene, clone size, V gene, CDR3 protein, CDR3 DNA. D genes are given only for firm matches. Size values are once, few and many counts, or a class for expanded clones, and some rows have none.

>TRBJ2-7|15|TRBD1|.|TRBV6-5
CASSYFAVGQYEQYF
TGTGCCAGCAGTTACTTTGCGGTGGGACAGTACGAGCAGTACTTC
>TRBJ2-4|19|.|.|TRBV7-2
CASSPGGGGKFVTKNIQYF
TGTGCCAGCAGCCCAGGGGGGGGAGGGAAGTTCGTAACCAAAAACATTCAGTACTTC
>TRBJ2-5|16|TRBD2|.|TRBV5-5
CASSLVGRGGGETQYF
TGTGCCAGCAGCTTGGTGGGCCGCGGCGGGGGGGAGACCCAGTACTTC
>TRBJ1-1|14|.|.|TRBV7-3
CASSSNGGDTEAFF
TGTGCCAGCAGCTCGAACGGGGGGGACACTGAAGCTTTCTTT
>TRBJ2-1|18|TRBD2|.|TRBV9
CASSVEAGAGGLYNEQFF
TGTGCCAGCAGCGTAGAGGCGGGAGCGGGGGGACTGTACAATGAGCAGTTCTTC
>TRBJ2-2|15|.|.|TRBV5-8
CASSAGHQNTGELFF
TGTGCCAGCAGCGCGGGACACCAGAACACCGGGGAGCTGTTTTTT
>TRBJ1-1|14|.|.|TRBV27
CASSFLGENTEAFF
TGTGCCAGCAGTTTTCTGGGGGAGAACACTGAAGCTTTCTTT
>TRBJ1-2|13|.|.|TRBV5-6
CASSLDQVWGYTF
TGTGCCAGCAGCTTGGACCAGGTTTGGGGCTACACCTTC
>TRBJ2-5|14|.|.|TRBV27
CASSFGRYRETQYF
TGTGCCAGCAGTTTTGGGCGCTATCGGGAGACCCAGTACTTC
>TRBJ2-7|15|.|.|TRBV4-1
CASSQGPGLSYEQYF
TGCGCCAGCAGCCAAGGGCCGGGACTCTCCTACGAGCAGTACTTC
>TRBJ1-1|13|.|few|TRBV5-6
CASSLGGNPEAFF
TGTGCCAGCAGCTTGGGGGGAAACCCTGAAGCTTTCTTT
>TRBJ2-1|13|TRBD2|.|TRBV7-2
CASSLGRGGEQFF
TGTGCCAGCAGCTTAGGGCGCGGGGGTGAGCAGTTCTTC
>TRBJ2-5|15|TRBD1|.|TRBV30
CAWSGGTDIQETQYF
TGTGCCTGGAGTGGGGGGACAGATATCCAAGAGACCCAGTACTTC
>TRBJ2-3|16|TRBD1|.|TRBV28
CASALAAGGPWDTQYF
TGTGCCAGCGCCCTTGCGGCAGGGGGACCTTGGGATACGCAGTATTTT
>TRBJ2-7|14|.|few|TRBV28
CASRRDWDSYEQYF
TGTGCCAGCAGGAGGGACTGGGACTCCTACGAGCAGTACTTC
>TRBJ2-1|14|.|once|TRBV5-4
CASSLGLVMGEQFF
TGTGCCAGCAGCTTGGGTCTAGTTATGGGTGAGCAGTTCTTC
>TRBJ2-2|18|TRBD2|.|TRBV4-1
CASSQEVVGTSGTGELFF
TGCGCCAGCAGCCAAGAGGTGGTCGGGACTAGCGGGACCGGGGAGCTGTTTTTT
>TRBJ2-7|14|.|.|TRBV3-1/TRBV3-2
CASSQFAIIYEQYF
TGTGCCAGCAGCCAATTCGCCATCATCTACGAGCAGTACTTC
>TRBJ2-2|19|TRBD2|.|TRBV19
CASNFRGTTTPRGAGELFF
TGTGCCAGTAATTTTCGTGGGACTACTACCCCACGGGGGGCCGGGGAGCTGTTTTTT
>TRBJ1-2|13|TRBD1|.|TRBV12-3/TRBV12-4
CASSPDRGYGYTF
TGTGCCAGCAGTCCAGACAGGGGCTATGGCTACACCTTC
>TRBJ2-7|14|TRBD1|.|TRBV11-3
CASSPGTGPYEQYF
TGTGCCAGCAGCCCAGGGACAGGGCCCTACGAGCAGTACTTC
>TRBJ1-5|12|.|.|TRBV27
CASGLNGQPQHF
TGTGCCAGCGGACTTAATGGGCAGCCCCAGCATTTT
>TRBJ2-1|14|.|.|TRBV5-5
CASSRGRTYNEQFF
TGTGCCAGCAGTAGGGGTAGGACCTACAATGAGCAGTTCTTC
>TRBJ2-1|14|.|.|TRBV4-2
CASSQVGPYNEQFF
TGTGCCAGCAGCCAAGTCGGGCCATACAATGAGCAGTTCTTC
>TRBJ2-2|14|.|.|TRBV27
CASRRTRNTGELFF
TGTGCCAGCAGACGGACCCGGAACACCGGGGAGCTGTTTTTT
>TRBJ2-5|18|TRBD1|.|TRBV10-3
CAISEHVRGQGFYETQYF
TGTGCCATCAGTGAGCACGTCCGGGGACAGGGCTTTTATGAGACCCAGTACTTC
>TRBJ1-6|16|.|.|TRBV6-5
CASSLALSSYNSPLHF
TGTGCCAGCAGTTTGGCCCTGAGCTCCTATAATTCACCCCTCCACTTT
>TRBJ1-2|13|.|.|TRBV6-6
CASSYAGVGGYTF
TGTGCCAGCAGTTACGCAGGGGTAGGTGGCTACACCTTC
>TRBJ2-1|15|.|.|TRBV5-4
CASSLATGYYNEQFF
TGTGCCAGCAGCTTGGCCACAGGGTACTACAATGAGCAGTTCTTC
>TRBJ2-2|19|TRBD2|.|TRBV18
CASSRVLTSGMVDTGELFF
TGTGCCAGCTCACGGGTGTTGACTAGCGGGATGGTGGACACCGGGGAGCTGTTTTTT
>TRBJ1-1|17|.|.|TRBV23-1
CASSRKPRGPMNTEAFF
TGCGCCAGCAGTCGAAAACCCAGGGGCCCCATGAACACTGAAGCTTTCTTT
>TRBJ1-2|14|.|.|TRBV24-1
CAKTTGLPYYGYTF
TGTGCCAAAACCACAGGTTTGCCCTACTATGGCTACACCTTC
>TRBJ2-7|15|TRBD2|.|TRBV7-9
CASSPGLAGGLEQYF
TGTGCCAGCAGCCCGGGACTAGCGGGAGGGCTTGAGCAGTACTTC
>TRBJ2-3|16|.|.|TRBV19
CASTRRSRRGADTQYF
TGTGCCAGTACCAGAAGGTCCAGGCGGGGTGCAGATACGCAGTATTTT
>TRBJ1-2|14|.|once|TRBV7-2
CASRIRTGSYGYTF
TGTGCCAGCAGGATCAGGACCGGGAGTTATGGCTACACCTTC
>TRBJ2-2|15|TRBD1|once|TRBV7-9
CASSIRTGLVGELFF
TGTGCCAGCAGCATAAGGACAGGGCTCGTCGGGGAGCTGTTTTTT
>TRBJ1-1|18|.|.|TRBV18
CASSAIKGAGTLNTEAFF
TGTGCCAGCTCAGCAATTAAAGGCGCGGGGACGTTGAACACTGAAGCTTTCTTT
>TRBJ2-3|11|.|.|TRBV12-3/TRBV12-4
CASSLGGAQYF
TGTGCCAGCAGTTTAGGAGGGGCGCAGTATTTT
>TRBJ1-1|15|.|once|TRBV9
CASSGSGIRDTEAFF
TGTGCCAGCAGCGGGTCTGGGATAAGGGACACTGAAGCTTTCTTT
>TRBJ2-1|15|.|.|TRBV9
CASSVGGERLQGQFF
TGTGCCAGCAGCGTAGGTGGGGAAAGACTACAGGGGCAGTTCTTC
>TRBJ2-1|17|TRBD2|.|TRBV4-3
CASSLSTTSGSSNEQFF
TGCGCCAGCAGCCTCTCGACGACTAGCGGGAGTTCCAATGAGCAGTTCTTC
>TRBJ1-2|14|.|.|TRBV30
CAWSVFGPNYGYTF
TGTGCCTGGAGTGTGTTCGGGCCTAACTATGGCTACACCTTC
>TRBJ2-5|16|.|.|TRBV19
CASSIGRARREETQYF
TGTGCCAGTAGTATAGGACGAGCCCGGAGGGAAGAGACCCAGTACTTC
>TRBJ2-7|14|TRBD2|.|TRBV11-3
CASRSAGTTYEQYF
TGTGCCAGCAGGTCAGCCGGGACTACTTACGAGCAGTACTTC
>TRBJ2-7|14|.|.|TRBV6-5
CASSRIGNDYEQYF
TGTGCCAGCAGCCGAATTGGGAATGACTACGAGCAGTACTTC
>TRBJ1-5|13|.|.|TRBV7-8
CASRATVNQPQHF
TGTGCCAGCAGGGCTACAGTGAATCAGCCCCAGCATTTT
>TRBJ2-6|20|.|once|TRBV18
CASSREVYRAPLSGANVLTF
TGTGCCAGCTCACGGGAGGTGTACAGGGCTCCTCTCTCTGGGGCCAACGTCCTGACTTTC
>TRBJ1-5|14|.|once|TRBV27
CASSFRGSNQPQHF
TGTGCCAGCAGTTTCCGAGGTAGCAATCAGCCCCAGCATTTT
>TRBJ2-5|14|.|.|TRBV4-2
CASSQGTSKETQYF
TGTGCCAGCAGCCAAGGAACCTCAAAAGAGACCCAGTACTTC
>TRBJ2-5|17|TRBD2|.|TRBV9
CASSAFQTSVGLETQYF
TGTGCCAGCAGCGCTTTTCAGACTAGCGTGGGTTTGGAGACCCAGTACTTC
>TRBJ2-2|14|.|.|TRBV10-3
CAISDPPNTGELFF
TGTGCCATCAGTGATCCCCCGAACACCGGGGAGCTGTTTTTT
>TRBJ1-4|13|.|.|TRBV3-1/TRBV3-2
CASSPPGEEKLFF
TGTGCCAGCAGCCCTCCCGGGGAGGAAAAACTGTTTTTT